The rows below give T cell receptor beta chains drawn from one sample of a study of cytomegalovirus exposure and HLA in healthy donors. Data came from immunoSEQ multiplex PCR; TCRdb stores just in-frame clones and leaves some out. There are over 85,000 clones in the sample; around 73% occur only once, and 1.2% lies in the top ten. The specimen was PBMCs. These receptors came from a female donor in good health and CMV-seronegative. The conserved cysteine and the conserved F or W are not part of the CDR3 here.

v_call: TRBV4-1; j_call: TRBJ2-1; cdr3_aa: ASSQDRGSLEF
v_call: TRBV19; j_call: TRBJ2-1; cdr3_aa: ASSADRDSLEQF
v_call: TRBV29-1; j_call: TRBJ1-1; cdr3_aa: SVGTGRNTEAF
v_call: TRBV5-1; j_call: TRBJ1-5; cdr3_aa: ASSLDRQVSNQPQH
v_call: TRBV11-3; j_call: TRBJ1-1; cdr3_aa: ASSWDRGRGTEAF
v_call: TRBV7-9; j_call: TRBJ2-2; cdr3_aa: ASSPPAGVTGELF
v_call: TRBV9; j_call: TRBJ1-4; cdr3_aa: ASSVDPGGEKLF
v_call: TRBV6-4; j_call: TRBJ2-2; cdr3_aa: ASSPDRGGTGELF
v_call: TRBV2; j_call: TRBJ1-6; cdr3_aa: ASTSSGTENSPLH
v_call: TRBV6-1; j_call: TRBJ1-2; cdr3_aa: ASSEAGVEGYT
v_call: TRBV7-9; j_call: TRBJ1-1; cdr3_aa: ASSLTTGSFEAF
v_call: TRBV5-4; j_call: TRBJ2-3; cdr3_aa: ASSLKREVGTDTQY
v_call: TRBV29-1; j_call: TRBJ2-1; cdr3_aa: SGTQVSYNEQF
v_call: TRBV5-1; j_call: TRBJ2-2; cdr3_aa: ASSLLAGDFTGELF
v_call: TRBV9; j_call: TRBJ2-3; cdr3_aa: ASSVLSSGGLDTQY
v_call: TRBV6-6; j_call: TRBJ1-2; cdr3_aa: ASSSDRAYGYT
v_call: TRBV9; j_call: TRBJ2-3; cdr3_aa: ASSVLAGQITDTQY
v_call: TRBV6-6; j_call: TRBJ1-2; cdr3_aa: ASSYEGRGGYT
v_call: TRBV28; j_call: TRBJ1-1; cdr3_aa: ASSPDTEAF
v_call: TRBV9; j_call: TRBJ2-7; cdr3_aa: ASSVEGAGLYEQY
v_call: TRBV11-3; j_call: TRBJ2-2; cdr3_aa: ASSPGVGNTGELF
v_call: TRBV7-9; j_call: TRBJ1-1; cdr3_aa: ASSYIRAFNTEAF
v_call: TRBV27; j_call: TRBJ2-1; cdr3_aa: ASSFLREKNEQF
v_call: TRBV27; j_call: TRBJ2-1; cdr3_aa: ASSSSGFGNEQF
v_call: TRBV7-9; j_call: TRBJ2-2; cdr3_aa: ASSLRETTGELF
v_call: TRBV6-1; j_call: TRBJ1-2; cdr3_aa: ASRTIQGADGYT
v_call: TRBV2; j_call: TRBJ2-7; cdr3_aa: ASYRREFSEQY